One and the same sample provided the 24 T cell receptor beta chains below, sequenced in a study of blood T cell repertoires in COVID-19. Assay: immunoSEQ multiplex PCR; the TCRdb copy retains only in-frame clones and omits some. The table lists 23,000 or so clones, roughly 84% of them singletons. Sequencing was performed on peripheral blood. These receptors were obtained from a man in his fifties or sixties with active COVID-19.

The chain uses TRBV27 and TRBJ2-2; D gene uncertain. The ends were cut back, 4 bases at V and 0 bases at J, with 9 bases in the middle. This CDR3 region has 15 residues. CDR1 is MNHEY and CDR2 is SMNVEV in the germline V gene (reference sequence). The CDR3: CASSSLTANTGELFF. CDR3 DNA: TGTGCCAGCAGTTCCCTTACGGCGAACACCGGGGAGCTGTTTTTT.

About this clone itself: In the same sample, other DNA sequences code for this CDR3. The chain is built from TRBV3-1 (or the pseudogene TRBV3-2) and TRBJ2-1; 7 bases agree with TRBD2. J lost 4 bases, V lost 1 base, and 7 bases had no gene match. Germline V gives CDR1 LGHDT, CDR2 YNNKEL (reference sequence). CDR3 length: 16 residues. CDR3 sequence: CASSQGGRGDYNEQFF. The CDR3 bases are TGTGCCAGCAGCCAAGGGGGACGGGGGGATTACAATGAGCAGTTCTTC.

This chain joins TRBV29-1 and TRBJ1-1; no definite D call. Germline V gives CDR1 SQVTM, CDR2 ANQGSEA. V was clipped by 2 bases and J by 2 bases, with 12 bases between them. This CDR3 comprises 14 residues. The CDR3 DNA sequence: TGCAGCGTTGAAACCTGGCAGAAAAACACTGAAGCTTTCTTT. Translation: CSVETWQKNTEAFF.

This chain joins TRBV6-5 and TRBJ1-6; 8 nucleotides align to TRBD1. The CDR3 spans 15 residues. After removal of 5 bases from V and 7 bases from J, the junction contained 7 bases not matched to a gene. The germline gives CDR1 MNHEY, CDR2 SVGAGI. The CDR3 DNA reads TGTGCCAGCAGTATATGGACAGGGACCAATTCACCCCTCCACTTT. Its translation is CASSIWTGTNSPLHF.

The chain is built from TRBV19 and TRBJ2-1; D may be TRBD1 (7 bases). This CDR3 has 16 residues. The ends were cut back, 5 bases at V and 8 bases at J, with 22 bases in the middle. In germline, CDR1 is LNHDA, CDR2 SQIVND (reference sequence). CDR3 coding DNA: TGTGCCAGTAGTCGAACCGGGACTCCCAGGGGGGATGAGCAGTTCTTC. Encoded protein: CASSRTGTPRGDEQFF.

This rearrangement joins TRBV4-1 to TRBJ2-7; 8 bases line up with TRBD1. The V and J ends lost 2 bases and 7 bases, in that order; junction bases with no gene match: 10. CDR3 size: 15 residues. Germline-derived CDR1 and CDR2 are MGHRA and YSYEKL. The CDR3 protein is CASSQKTGDLREQYF. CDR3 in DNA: TGCGCCAGCAGCCAAAAGACAGGGGACCTACGAGAGCAGTACTTC.

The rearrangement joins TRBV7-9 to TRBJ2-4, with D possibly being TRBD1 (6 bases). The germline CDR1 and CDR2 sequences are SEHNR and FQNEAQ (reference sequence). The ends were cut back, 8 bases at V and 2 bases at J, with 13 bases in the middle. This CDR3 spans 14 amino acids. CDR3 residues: CASADTGTKNIQYF. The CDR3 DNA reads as TGTGCCAGCGCAGATACAGGGACCAAAAACATTCAGTACTTC.

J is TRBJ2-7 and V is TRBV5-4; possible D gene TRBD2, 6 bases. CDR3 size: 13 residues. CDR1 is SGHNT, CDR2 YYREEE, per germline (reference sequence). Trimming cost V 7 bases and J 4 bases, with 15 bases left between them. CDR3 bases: TGTGCCAGCTCTAACAACGGGGGATACGAGCAGTACTTC. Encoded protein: CASSNNGGYEQYF. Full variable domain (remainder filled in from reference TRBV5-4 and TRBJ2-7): ETGVTQSPTHLIKTRGQQVTLRCSSQSGHNTVSWYQQALGQGPQFIFQYYREEENGRGNFPPRFSGLQFPNYSSELNVNALELDDSALYLCASSNNGGYEQYFGPGTRLTVT.

DNA for the CDR3: TGTGCCAGCAGCAAACAGGGTCCGAGGGAAAAACTGTTTTTT. It yields the protein CASSKQGPREKLFF. The rearrangement uses TRBV6-2 or TRBV6-3 and TRBJ1-4; possibly TRBD1 for D (6 bases). The CDR3 totals 14 residues. The V end was cut by 6 bases, the J end by 8 bases, with 16 bases between. CDR1 and CDR2 (germline): MNHEY, SVGEGT.

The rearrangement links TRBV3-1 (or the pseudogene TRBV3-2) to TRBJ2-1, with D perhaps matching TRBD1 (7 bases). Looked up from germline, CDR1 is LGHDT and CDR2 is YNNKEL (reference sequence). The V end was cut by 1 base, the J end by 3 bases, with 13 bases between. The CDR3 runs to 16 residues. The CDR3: CASSQVQGGGYNEQFF. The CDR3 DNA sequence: TGTGCCAGCAGCCAAGTTCAGGGGGGCGGCTACAATGAGCAGTTCTTC.

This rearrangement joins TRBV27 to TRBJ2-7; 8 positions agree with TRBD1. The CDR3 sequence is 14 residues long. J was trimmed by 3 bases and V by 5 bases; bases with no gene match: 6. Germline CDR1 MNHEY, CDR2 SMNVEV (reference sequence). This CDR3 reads CASSPRTGHYEQYV. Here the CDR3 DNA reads TGTGCCAGCAGTCCAAGGACAGGGCACTACGAGCAGTACGTC.

The chain's CDR3 is CASSFKVNRGVENIQYF. The CDR3 DNA is TGTGCCAGCAGCTTTAAGGTGAACAGGGGAGTCGAAAACATTCAGTACTTC. This chain uses TRBV5-6 with TRBJ2-4, with 7 bases fitting TRBD1. Trimming cost V 2 bases and J 5 bases; bases outside gene matches: 13. The CDR3 sequence is 17 residues long. CDR1 and CDR2 from the germline V gene are SGHDT and YYEEEE. The whole variable domain, remainder taken from reference TRBV5-6 and TRBJ2-4, is DAGVTQSPTHLIKTRGQQVTLRCSPKSGHDTVSWYQQALGQGPQFIFQYYEEEERQRGNFPDRFSGHQFPNYSSELNVNALLLGDSALYLCASSFKVNRGVENIQYFGAGTRLSVL.

For the CDR3, the DNA is TGTGCCAGCAGCGAGACAGGGGACTATGACACCGGGGAGCTGTTTTTT. This translates into CASSETGDYDTGELFF. The chain is built from TRBV9 and TRBJ2-2; D possibly corresponds to TRBD1 (8 bases). Germline lookup yields CDR1 SGDLS and CDR2 YYNGEE. The V gene lost 3 bases and the J gene lost 3 bases, with 15 bases spanning the gap. The CDR3 length is 16 residues.

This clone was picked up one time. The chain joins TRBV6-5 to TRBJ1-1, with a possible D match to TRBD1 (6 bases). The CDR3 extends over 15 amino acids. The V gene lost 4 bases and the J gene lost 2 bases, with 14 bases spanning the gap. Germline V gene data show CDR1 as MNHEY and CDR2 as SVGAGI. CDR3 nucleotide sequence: TGTGCCAGCAGTTCCCACTCGACAGGAAACACTGAAGCTTTCTTT. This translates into CASSSHSTGNTEAFF.

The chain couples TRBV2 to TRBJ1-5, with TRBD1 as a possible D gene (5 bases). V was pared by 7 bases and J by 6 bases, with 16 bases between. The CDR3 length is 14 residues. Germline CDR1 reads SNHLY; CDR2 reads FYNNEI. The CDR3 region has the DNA TGTGCCAGCAATAGATTCTCAGGGCGTCAGCCCCAGCATTTT. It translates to CASNRFSGRQPQHF.

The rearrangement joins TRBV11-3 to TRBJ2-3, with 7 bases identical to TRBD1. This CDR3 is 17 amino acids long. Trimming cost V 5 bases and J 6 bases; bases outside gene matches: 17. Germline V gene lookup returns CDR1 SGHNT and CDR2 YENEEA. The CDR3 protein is CASSPRQTGTSRDTQYF. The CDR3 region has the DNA TGTGCCAGCAGCCCTCGACAGACAGGGACCTCCAGGGATACGCAGTATTTT.

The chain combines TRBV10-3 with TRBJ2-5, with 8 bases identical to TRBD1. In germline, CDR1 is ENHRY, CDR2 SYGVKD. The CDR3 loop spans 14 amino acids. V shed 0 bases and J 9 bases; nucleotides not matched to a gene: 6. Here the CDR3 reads CAISESSTGGSQYF. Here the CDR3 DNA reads TGTGCCATCAGTGAGTCTTCAACAGGGGGTTCCCAGTACTTC.

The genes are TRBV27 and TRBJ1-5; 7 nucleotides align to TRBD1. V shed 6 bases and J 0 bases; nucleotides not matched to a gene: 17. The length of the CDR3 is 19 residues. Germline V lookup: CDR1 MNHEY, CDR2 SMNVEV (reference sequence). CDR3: CASRPNPTGHLYSNQPQHF. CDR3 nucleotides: TGTGCCAGCAGGCCCAACCCGACAGGGCACCTTTATAGCAATCAGCCCCAGCATTTT.

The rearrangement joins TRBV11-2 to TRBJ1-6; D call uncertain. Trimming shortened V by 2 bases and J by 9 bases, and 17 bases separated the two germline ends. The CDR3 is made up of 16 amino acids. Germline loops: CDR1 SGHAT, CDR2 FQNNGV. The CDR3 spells CASSLNTLLRGSPLHF. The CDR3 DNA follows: TGTGCCAGCAGCTTAAATACTTTACTAAGAGGTTCACCCCTCCACTTT.

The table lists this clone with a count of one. The CDR3 region has the DNA TGTGCCAGCTCATCCGACAGGGGGTTTAATGAAAAACTGTTTTTT. Translation: CASSSDRGFNEKLFF. The chain couples TRBV18 to TRBJ1-4, with 9 positions matching TRBD1. Germline lookup yields CDR1 KGHSH and CDR2 LQKENI. V lost 5 bases to trimming and J lost 4 bases; unmatched junction nucleotides: 5. This CDR3 is built from 15 residues.

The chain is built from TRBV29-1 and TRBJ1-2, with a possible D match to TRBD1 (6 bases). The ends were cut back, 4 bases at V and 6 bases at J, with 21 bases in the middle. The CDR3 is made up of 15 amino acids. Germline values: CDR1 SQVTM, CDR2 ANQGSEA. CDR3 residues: CSVGAPSQGKDGYTF. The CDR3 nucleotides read TGCAGCGTTGGAGCCCCCTCGCAGGGGAAGGATGGCTACACCTTC.

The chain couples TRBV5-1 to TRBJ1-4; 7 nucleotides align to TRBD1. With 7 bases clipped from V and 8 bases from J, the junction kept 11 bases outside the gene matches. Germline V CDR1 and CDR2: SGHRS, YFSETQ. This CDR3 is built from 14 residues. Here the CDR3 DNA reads TGCGCCAGCCGTACAGGGGCCGGGCGAGAAAAACTGTTTTTT. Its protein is CASRTGAGREKLFF.

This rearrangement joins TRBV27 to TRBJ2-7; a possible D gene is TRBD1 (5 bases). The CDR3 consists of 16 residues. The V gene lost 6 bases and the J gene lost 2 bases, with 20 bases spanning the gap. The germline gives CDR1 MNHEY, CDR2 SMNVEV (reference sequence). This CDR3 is CASSPRVGVYTYEQYF. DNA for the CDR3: TGTGCCAGCAGCCCCAGGGTTGGGGTATACACCTACGAGCAGTACTTC.

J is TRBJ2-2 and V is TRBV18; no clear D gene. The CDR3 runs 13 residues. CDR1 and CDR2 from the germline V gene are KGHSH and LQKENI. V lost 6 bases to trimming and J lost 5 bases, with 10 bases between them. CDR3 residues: CASSPRSTGELFF. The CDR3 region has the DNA TGTGCCAGCTCCCCTCGTTCGACCGGGGAGCTGTTTTTT.